This T cell receptor (beta chain) appears in the sequencing data of a study of technical replicates of blood from a handful of donors. Measured with immunoSEQ multiplex PCR; TCRdb has only the in-frame clones, and not every one. This table has some 70,000 clones, around nine tenths appearing once. CDR1 and CDR2 from the germline V gene are SGHVS and FNYEAQ. The ends lost 1 base at V and 6 bases at J; junction bases unmatched: 8. There are 15 residues in the CDR3. Sequencing was done on a sample of T cells isolated from PBMCs. This chain uses TRBV7-6 with TRBJ2-7; TRBD2 aligns across 8 bases. This receptor was identified in a human donor in good health. CDR3 protein: CASSLGGGRSLEQYF. The CDR3 DNA reads as TGTGCCAGCAGCTTAGGGGGCGGGAGGTCTCTCGAGCAGTACTTC.